This T cell receptor (beta chain) was sequenced in a study of cytomegalovirus exposure and HLA in healthy donors. Findings and limits, study-wide: Analyses of presence/absence relied on an assumption of roughly uniform sequencing depth across donors. With DRB1 most and HLA-C fewest, TCR association rates differed between HLA loci in a later analysis.

CDR3 length equals 15 residues. Deletions cut 4 bases from V and 4 bases from J, with 17 bases between. The V gene's germline CDR1 is SGHKS and CDR2 YYEKEE (reference sequence). Worth noting for this clone: Its antigen is unidentified.

Primers for the PCR totalled 60 Vbeta and 13 Jbeta. In the study's own analysis: In a later analysis, approximately 80 million unique TCR beta chains included roughly 11 million shared by two or more donors. The repertoire was sequenced with immunoSEQ multiplex PCR; TCRdb's copy has only in-frame clones and lacks some. The V and J calls and clone size were taken over from that table, and D and trimming were inferred from the DNA. Here the sample spans 110,000 or so clones, over 60% being singletons. This TCR was recovered from a man aged 35-49 years in good health and CMV-seropositive. The V call is TRBV5-5, the J call TRBJ2-5, with D unresolved. Source material: PBMCs. The CDR3 DNA is TGTGCCAGCAGCCTCATGACATACCAAAGAGAGACCCAGTACTTC. It translates to CASSLMTYQRETQYF.